This TCR beta chain derives from a study of T-cell memory formation after mild COVID-19. Study results and caveats: Contracting clones from day 15 to 85 showed balanced CD4/CD8; later expanders favored CD4+.

Using its own MiXCR run on the 5' RACE reads, TCRdb lists one record per CDR3 protein. The repertoire holds roughly 310,000 distinct CDR3 sequences, with around a sixth as singletons. This clonotype was counted a few times. The target antigen is unknown. Trimming stripped 7 bases from V and 1 base from J, with 10 bases between. This CDR3 is 13 amino acids long. The V and J genes are TRBV12-3 or TRBV12-4 and TRBJ1-1; no clear D. Source material: PBMCs or a T cell subset sorted from them (not recorded which). The TCR was taken from a man aged 18-30 years who had mild COVID-19 (a few samples of this study predate the infection). Cell type and time point are not known. The CDR3 DNA reads as TGTGCCAGCAACCGGGCGGAGAACACTGAAGCTTTCTTT. Its protein is CASNRAENTEAFF.